A single sample gave rise to the 27 T cell receptor beta chains below, sequenced in a study of T-cell reconstitution after alpha-beta-depleted transplantation in children. Using unique molecular identifiers, the investigators prepared the TCRbeta library. MiXCR, applied by TCRdb to the PCR reads, yields one record per CDR3 protein. Among about 980,000 distinct CDR3 sequences listed, roughly 29% were seen once. Specimen: PBMCs, mostly from graft donor cells, collected 360 days after TCRalphabeta/CD19-depleted stem cell transplant. All receptors come from a boy less than two years old who had a stem cell transplant for SCID, so the T cells may come from the graft donor.

This rearrangement joins TRBV12-3 or TRBV12-4 to TRBJ1-2; D not certain. The CDR3 consists of 11 residues. The germline V and J ends were trimmed by 3 bases and 9 bases, with 8 bases remaining between them. This CDR3 reads CASSFGGSYTF. CDR3 nucleotides: TGTGCCAGCAGTTTTGGAGGTAGCTACACCTTC.

This clonotype has ten or more counts. V usage is TRBV7-2 and J usage is TRBJ2-3, with 10 nucleotides matching TRBD2. CDR1 is SGHTA, CDR2 FQGNSA, per germline. With 1 base clipped from V and 1 base from J, the junction kept 8 bases outside the gene matches. The CDR3 sequence is 18 residues long. The CDR3 reads CASSLGLAGAPGTDTQYF. The DNA of the CDR3 is TGTGCCAGCAGCTTAGGGCTAGCGGGAGCCCCGGGCACAGATACGCAGTATTTT.

The gene calls are TRBV12-3 or TRBV12-4 and TRBJ2-1; no reliable D call. The CDR3 contains 11 residues. Trimming cost V 7 bases and J 9 bases, with 10 bases left between them. CDR3 coding DNA: TGTGCCAGCAATACGGTCGGTGAGCAGTTCTTC. Residues: CASNTVGEQFF.

This clonotype was detected a few times. This chain uses TRBV20-1 with TRBJ2-7, with 8 bases matching TRBD1. Trimming took 3 bases from V and 4 from J; bases not matched to a gene: 5. CDR3 length: 13 amino acids. CDR1 DFQATT and CDR2 SNEGSKA come from the germline V gene (reference sequence). CDR3 protein: CSASQGAGYEQYF. The CDR3 DNA reads as TGCAGTGCTAGTCAGGGGGCCGGTTACGAGCAGTACTTC.

This clonotype was seen more than once but under ten times. This chain uses TRBV9 with TRBJ1-1; 9 bases are a match to TRBD1. The CDR3 consists of 14 residues. V lost 2 bases, J lost 10 bases, and 9 bases stayed unmatched. Germline V gene lookup returns CDR1 SGDLS and CDR2 YYNGEE. CDR3 bases: TGTGCCAGCAGCGTCACAGGGGGCGCGGGAGGAGCTTTCTTT. This codes for CASSVTGGAGGAFF.

This clonotype was picked up many times. The chain has TRBV20-1 and TRBJ2-2; 8 bases map to TRBD1. Unmatched junction bases numbered 5, after V lost 6 bases and J lost 2 bases. This CDR3 is 14 amino acids long. Germline V CDR1 and CDR2: DFQATT, SNEGSKA (reference sequence). The CDR3 DNA reads as TGCAGTGCACGGGACAGGTTAAACACCGGGGAGCTGTTTTTT. Translating it yields CSARDRLNTGELFF.

This clonotype was counted a single time. The chain carries TRBV12-3 or TRBV12-4 and TRBJ1-2; 9 positions agree with TRBD1. Germline trimming cut 7 bases from V and 3 bases from J; bases unmatched to any gene: 12. The CDR3 contains 16 residues. The CDR3 reads CASTTQDRGSDYGYTF. CDR3 nucleotide sequence: TGTGCCAGCACCACCCAGGACAGGGGCAGTGACTATGGCTACACCTTC.

This clonotype has only a few counts. The rearrangement joins TRBV5-6 to TRBJ2-5; 7 bases are a match to TRBD1. J was trimmed by 0 bases and V by 4 bases; bases with no gene match: 6. The CDR3 covers 15 residues. The germline gives CDR1 SGHDT, CDR2 YYEEEE. CDR3 nucleotide sequence: TGTGCCAGCAGCAAGACAGGGAGTTACCAAGAGACCCAGTACTTC. It codes for CASSKTGSYQETQYF.

Notes on this clonotype: A much larger clone sits a single nucleotide away, making a read error possible. CDR3 nucleotide sequence: TGCGCCAGCAGATACGGAAACACCATATATTTT. Translated: CASRYGNTIYF. The chain employs TRBV23-1 and TRBJ1-3; D not resolved. TRBV23-1 is designated an ORF whose function remains uncertain. The CDR3 is 11 residues long. V lost 6 bases and J lost 4, with 4 bases in between.

V gene TRBV12-3 or TRBV12-4 combines with J gene TRBJ2-3, with D perhaps TRBD2 (6 bases). V was cut by 4 bases and J by 4 bases, with 12 bases left in between. The CDR3 totals 14 residues. CDR3 loop: CASSSLARADTQYF. The CDR3 bases are TGTGCCAGCAGTTCCCTAGCGAGAGCAGATACGCAGTATTTT.

This clonotype was counted a few times. The chain uses TRBV15 and TRBJ1-5; D ambiguous. The CDR3 covers 16 residues. Trimming took off 0 bases at V and 6 bases at J, with 15 bases between the two ends. The germline CDR1 and CDR2 sequences are LNHNV and YYDKDF (reference sequence). The CDR3 bases are TGTGCCACCAGCAGAGATATTTCACGTGCGAGTCAGCCCCAGCATTTT. This gives the protein CATSRDISRASQPQHF.

The chain links TRBV29-1 to TRBJ2-7, with 9 bases aligning to TRBD1. There are 15 residues in the CDR3. CDR1 and CDR2 from the germline V gene are SQVTM and ANQGSEA. The ends lost 2 bases at V and 0 bases at J; junction bases unmatched: 5. CDR3 nucleotide sequence: TGCAGCGTTGAATCCTGGACAGGGGTCTCCTACGAGCAGTACTTC. It yields the protein CSVESWTGVSYEQYF.

The chain combines TRBV4-2 with TRBJ2-7; 14 bases align to TRBD2. The germline V gene has CDR1 LGHNA and CDR2 YNFKEQ. This CDR3 is built from 17 residues. V was clipped by 4 bases and J by 0 bases; unmatched bases: 5. The CDR3 reads CASSRGLAGGNSYEQYF. The CDR3 DNA is TGTGCCAGCAGCCGAGGACTAGCGGGGGGCAACTCCTACGAGCAGTACTTC.

In its sample, this clonotype was seen many times. V gene TRBV4-1 combines with J gene TRBJ2-3, with D perhaps matching TRBD1 (6 bases). Germline CDR1 reads MGHRA; CDR2 reads YSYEKL. Trimming took 4 bases from V and 0 from J, leaving 11 bases between them. The CDR3 runs 15 residues. CDR3 region: CASSLSGDSTDTQYF. CDR3 DNA sequence: TGCGCCAGCAGCCTTTCAGGGGATAGCACAGATACGCAGTATTTT.

The CDR3 sequence: CASGSGNSYEQYF. The CDR3 DNA is TGTGCCAGCGGCTCCGGGAACTCCTACGAGCAGTACTTC. This sequence joins TRBV28 and TRBJ2-7, with D perhaps matching TRBD2 (5 bases). The V and J ends lost 8 bases and 0 bases respectively, with 11 bases between them. In germline, CDR1 is MDHEN, CDR2 SYDVKM. This CDR3 has 13 amino acids.

The V gene is TRBV7-8, the J gene TRBJ1-2; TRBD1 agrees at 8 bases. The ends lost 3 bases at V and 5 bases at J; junction bases unmatched: 14. CDR1 is SGHVS, CDR2 FQNEAQ, per germline. The length of the CDR3 is 17 residues. CDR3 sequence (DNA): TGTGCCAGCAGCTTGAGACGGGGTGGACAGGGCCCGTATGGCTACACCTTC. Translated: CASSLRRGGQGPYGYTF.

The rearrangement uses TRBV5-1 and TRBJ2-1, with 14 bases that match TRBD2. Per germline, CDR1 SGHRS and CDR2 YFSETQ. The CDR3 consists of 16 residues. V lost 3 bases to trimming and J lost 7 bases; unmatched junction nucleotides: 6. CDR3 sequence (DNA): TGCGCCAGCAGCTGGGCCGGGACTAGCGGGGGAAATGAGCAGTTCTTC. It is translated as CASSWAGTSGGNEQFF.

The chain combines TRBV7-2 with TRBJ1-1; D possibly corresponds to TRBD1 (6 bases). Germline lookup yields CDR1 SGHTA and CDR2 FQGNSA. The V end was cut by 1 base, the J end by 5 bases, with 17 bases between. The CDR3 is made up of 16 amino acids. CDR3 protein: CASSLGSGGGVTEAFF. CDR3 in DNA: TGTGCCAGCAGCTTAGGATCTGGGGGCGGCGTGACTGAAGCTTTCTTT.

This clonotype has just a few counts. This sequence joins TRBV5-1 and TRBJ2-7; possibly TRBD1 or TRBD2 for D (5 bases each). The length of the CDR3 is 15 residues. Germline CDR1 SGHRS, CDR2 YFSETQ. Trimming removed 3 bases at V and 2 bases at J, with 15 bases between. The CDR3 is CASSWGTKSTYEQYF. In nucleotides, the CDR3 is TGCGCCAGCAGCTGGGGGACGAAGTCCACCTACGAGCAGTACTTC.

J is TRBJ2-1 and V is TRBV7-3; D gene ambiguous. CDR3 length: 13 residues. V gave up 5 bases and J gave up 6 bases, with 11 bases separating them. Looked up from germline, CDR1 is SGHTA and CDR2 is FQGTGA. The CDR3 DNA follows: TGTGCCAGCAGCCCCCTCCCGAGCAATGAGCAGTTCTTC. This encodes CASSPLPSNEQFF.

This clonotype was counted between two and nine times. The CDR3 nucleotides read TGTGCCACCGCGTCCGGGACTAGCGGGGTCGGGGAGCTGTTTTTT. Translation gives CATASGTSGVGELFF. This chain uses TRBV10-3 with TRBJ2-2, with 13 bases identical to TRBD2. CDR1 is ENHRY and CDR2 is SYGVKD in the germline V gene. This CDR3 region has 15 residues. With V trimmed by 10 bases and J by 7 bases, 9 bases remained unmatched.

V usage is TRBV12-3 or TRBV12-4 and J usage is TRBJ1-4; TRBD1 aligns across 8 bases. Germline trimming cut 5 bases from V and 10 bases from J; bases unmatched to any gene: 12. The CDR3 has 15 residues. Written as DNA, the CDR3 is TGTGCCAGCAGTCCTAGGCGGACAGGGTTCGGAAAACTGTTTTTT. Its translation: CASSPRRTGFGKLFF.

There are a few counts of this clonotype. This chain uses TRBV29-1 with TRBJ2-7; maybe TRBD1 (6 bases). CDR1 is SQVTM, CDR2 ANQGSEA, per germline. The CDR3 is made up of 16 amino acids. The germline V and J ends were trimmed by 4 bases and 2 bases, with 21 bases remaining between them. The CDR3 DNA follows: TGCAGCGTTGGAGAGATTCAGGGGATCGGGACCTACGAGCAGTACTTC. Protein sequence: CSVGEIQGIGTYEQYF.

This clonotype was seen more than once but under ten times. The chain has TRBV20-1 and TRBJ1-1; D is unclear. The germline V gene encodes CDR1 DFQATT and CDR2 SNEGSKA (reference sequence). CDR3 length: 13 residues. V lost 2 bases to trimming and J lost 3 bases, with 10 bases between them. DNA of the CDR3: TGCAGTGCTAGACGGGATGGGGACACTGAAGCTTTCTTT. Translation: CSARRDGDTEAFF.

This sequence joins TRBV5-1 and TRBJ2-5; 9 bases fit TRBD2. This CDR3 contains 14 residues. V was pared by 5 bases and J by 5 bases, with 7 bases of the junction left unmatched. From germline, CDR1 is SGHRS and CDR2 YFSETQ. CDR3 sequence reads: CASRRAGGMETQYF. The CDR3 nucleotides are TGCGCCAGCAGACGAGCGGGAGGAATGGAGACCCAGTACTTC.

This clonotype was observed a handful of times. The V call is TRBV20-1, the J call TRBJ2-7; D is ambiguous. The V gene lost 0 bases and the J gene lost 4 bases, with 13 bases spanning the gap. This CDR3 is built from 14 residues. The germline CDR1 and CDR2 sequences are DFQATT and SNEGSKA (reference sequence). CDR3 region: CSARDPLKDYEQYF. CDR3 DNA sequence: TGCAGTGCTAGAGATCCTCTAAAGGATTACGAGCAGTACTTC.

This clonotype turned up a few times. The limits of the CDR3 on the DNA are not certain, so only TCRdb's listed CDR3 is given. V and J are TRBV5-5 and TRBJ1-4. In germline, CDR1 is SGHKS, CDR2 YYEKEE (reference sequence). With termini counted, the CDR3 has 12 amino acids. CDR3 sequence: CASSPVGAGAFF.